This T cell receptor (beta chain) was recovered during a study of shared clonotypes between healthy human individuals (dated by TCRdb to the early 2020s). Concerning the study at large: The cohort included a few men and a couple of women between 18 and 49 years of age. Libraries were prepared and TCR repertoires were sequenced by different laboratories using diverse techniques, in order to increase sequencing depth and limit assay-specific biases. Leukapheresis yielded between about 0.8 and 9.5 billion PBMCs per donor. Blood TCR repertoires of five healthy adults were deeply sequenced to estimate repertoire size and the extent of clonotype sharing between individuals. Per donor, three plates each were used for CD4 naive and CD4 memory, two for CD8 naive, and one for CD8 memory.

V lost 3 bases and J lost 7 bases, and the count of bases not matched to a germline gene is 8. CDR1 and CDR2, per the germline V gene, are MGHRA and YSYEKL. Counted from cysteine to phenylalanine, this CDR3 has 14 amino acids. Only CDR3 DNA is held: 42 bases, read in frame from base 1. A word on this clone: Its antigen is not yet known. No much larger clonotype is one base removed from it; base qualities were not supplied.

Donors were healthy HIV-negative adults with no recently reported acute infections or vaccinations. Every donor was a Caucasian adult residing in Nashville, Tennessee, USA. CD4+ T cells were enriched by magnetic negative selection; naive cells were then positively selected on CD45RA, and the negative fraction formed the memory subset. After blood collection by leukapheresis, PBMCs were isolated using Ficoll-Histopaque density gradient centrifugation and then cryopreserved in the vapor phase of liquid nitrogen. Analytical flow cytometry was used to check the purity and quantity of each magnetically sorted T cell population. Each sorted fraction had its genomic DNA isolated and then quantified by UV absorbance on a Nanodrop 2000c. Using the deep immunoSEQ assay, multiplex PCR amplified TCR CDR3 regions from genomic DNA. For each cell subset, the extracted genomic DNA was distributed evenly across all wells of several immunoSEQ 96-well plates, and each plate served as one replicate. Each replicate PCR for sorted subsets received around 200 ng genomic DNA, equal to about 30,000 T cell genomes. Purified libraries were quantified with a Qubit 3.0 fluorometer, sized on a Bioanalyzer 2100, and re-quantified with the KAPA Library Quantification kit. Every immunoSEQ 96-well plate was sequenced on a dedicated single-read 150-cycle Illumina NextSeq 550 flow cell. On the authors' methods: Because the immunoSEQ output included only junctional sequences and no quality scores, the filtering could not be the same as the filtering used for full-length reads. To assign V/J genes and CDR3, sequences were annotated using PyIR, a Python wrapper for IgBLAST v1.9, with IMGT germline references. Reads were removed for weak V/J assignments (E-value above 1e-6), missing CDR3, stop codons, out-of-frame junctions, or ambiguous translated residues. V3J clonotypes were defined as sequences sharing the same inferred V gene, J gene, and CDR3 amino acid sequence. Percentage overlap between repertoires was computed as shared unique clonotypes divided by the size of the smaller repertoire. Richness of each repertoire was evaluated using RTK rarefaction, the Chao1 estimator, and Recon v2.1 estimates of unobserved clonotypes. Generation probabilities were computed with OLGA for all TCRbeta clonotypes obtained by the gDNA method from several donors. Held by TCRdb, this immuneACCESS table contains in-frame sequences only and omits some clones. Under half of the omission traces to an unresolved V gene where checked; the cause of the rest is unknown. The DNA gave D and trimming, while V, J and clone size come from that table. Counted in this sample were a few million clones; approximately 94% of them appeared once. The ten largest clones add up to about 0.13% of the sample.

Beyond this particular receptor, the publication reports: Compared with non-shared clonotypes, the clonotypes found in all four sorted-subset donors had higher generation probabilities. Across four donors, approximately 5% of naive CD4, around 3.3% of naive CD8, 2.3% of memory CD4, and approximately 0.4% of memory CD8 clonotypes were shared. Incomplete sequencing was indicated by rarefaction of sorted-subset datasets, despite the large sequencing depth. Naive subsets generally had larger estimated clonotype richness than memory subsets did. Pairwise subsampling indicated that sequencing depth was expected to affect the degree of clonotype sharing among donors. Sampling was restricted to blood, and TCR repertoires in tissues likely differ from the TCR repertoires found in blood. Because the study included a small number of donors, the genetic and exposure-history diversity represented was limited.

Sequencing used naive CD4+ T cells sorted from blood. Read against the paper, the sample's cell subset or site label means: CD45RA+ positively selected. The rearrangement joined TRBV4-1 to TRBJ1-1; TRBD1 aligns with 7 central bases. The receptor was isolated from a man between 18 and 35 years old in good health. The CDR3 in this case is CASSHRDRVNEAFF. The sequence in DNA is TGCGCCAGCAGCCACCGCGACAGGGTTAATGAAGCTTTCTTT.